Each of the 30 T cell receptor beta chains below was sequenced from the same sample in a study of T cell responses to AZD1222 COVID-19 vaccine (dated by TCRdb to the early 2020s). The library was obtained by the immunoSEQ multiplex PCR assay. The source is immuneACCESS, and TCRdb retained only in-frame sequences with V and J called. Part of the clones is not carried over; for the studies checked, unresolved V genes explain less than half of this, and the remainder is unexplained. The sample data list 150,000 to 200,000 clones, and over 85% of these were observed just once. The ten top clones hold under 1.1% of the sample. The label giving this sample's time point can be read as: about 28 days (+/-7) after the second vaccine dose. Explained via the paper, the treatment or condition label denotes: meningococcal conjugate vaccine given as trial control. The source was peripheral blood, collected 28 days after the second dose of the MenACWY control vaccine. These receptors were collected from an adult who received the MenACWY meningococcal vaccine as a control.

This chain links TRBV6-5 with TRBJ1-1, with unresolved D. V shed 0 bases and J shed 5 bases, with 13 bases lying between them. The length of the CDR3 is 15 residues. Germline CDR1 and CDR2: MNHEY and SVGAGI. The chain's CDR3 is CASSYSTGSGTEAFF. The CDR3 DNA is TGTGCCAGCAGTTACTCGACCGGGTCGGGAACTGAAGCTTTCTTT.

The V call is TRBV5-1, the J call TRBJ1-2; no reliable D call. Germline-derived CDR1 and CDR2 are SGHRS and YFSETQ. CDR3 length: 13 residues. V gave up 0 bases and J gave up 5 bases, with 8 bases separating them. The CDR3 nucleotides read TGCGCCAGCAGCTTGGGGGCCGAGTATGGCTACACCTTC. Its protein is CASSLGAEYGYTF.

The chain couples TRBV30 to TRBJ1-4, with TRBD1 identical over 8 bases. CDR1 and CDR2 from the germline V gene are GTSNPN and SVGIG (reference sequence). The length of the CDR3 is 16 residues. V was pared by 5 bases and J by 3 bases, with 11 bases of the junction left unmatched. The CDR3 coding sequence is TGTGCCTGGGGTACCCAGGACAGGGCGGCTAATGAAAAACTGTTTTTT. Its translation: CAWGTQDRAANEKLFF.

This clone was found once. CDR3 sequence: CASSQSRLNTEAFF. CDR3 nucleotide sequence: TGTGCCAGCAGCCAAAGCAGGCTTAACACTGAAGCTTTCTTT. The V and J genes are TRBV6-2 or TRBV6-3 and TRBJ1-1, with D hard to call. The germline V gene has CDR1 MNHEY and CDR2 SVGEGT. The CDR3 sequence is 14 residues long. V was trimmed by 6 bases and J by 2 bases, leaving 13 bases between them.

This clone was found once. This CDR3 is CASNRGQDYAPLHF. CDR3 coding DNA: TGCGCCAGCAATCGGGGACAGGACTATGCACCCCTCCACTTT. The chain is built from TRBV5-1 and TRBJ1-6; TRBD1 agrees at 8 bases. Trimming took 6 bases from V and 11 from J; bases not matched to a gene: 10. The length of the CDR3 is 14 residues. Germline V gene sequence: CDR1 SGHRS, CDR2 YFSETQ.

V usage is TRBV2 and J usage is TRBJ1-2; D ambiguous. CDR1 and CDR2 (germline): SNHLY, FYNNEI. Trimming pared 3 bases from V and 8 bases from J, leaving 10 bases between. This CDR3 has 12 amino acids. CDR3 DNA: TGTGCCAGCAGTGACTTCTCCGTCGGCTACACCTTC. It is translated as CASSDFSVGYTF.

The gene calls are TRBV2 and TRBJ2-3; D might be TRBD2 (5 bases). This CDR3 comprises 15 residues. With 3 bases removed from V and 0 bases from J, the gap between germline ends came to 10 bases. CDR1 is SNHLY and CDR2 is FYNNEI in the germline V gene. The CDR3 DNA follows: TGTGCCAGCAGTGATGGACTGGCTAGCACAGATACGCAGTATTTT. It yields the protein CASSDGLASTDTQYF.

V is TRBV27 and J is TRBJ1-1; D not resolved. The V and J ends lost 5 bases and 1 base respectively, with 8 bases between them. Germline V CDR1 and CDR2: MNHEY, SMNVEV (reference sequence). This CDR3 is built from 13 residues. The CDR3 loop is CASSRAPNTEAFF. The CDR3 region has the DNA TGTGCCAGCAGTCGGGCCCCGAACACTGAAGCTTTCTTT.

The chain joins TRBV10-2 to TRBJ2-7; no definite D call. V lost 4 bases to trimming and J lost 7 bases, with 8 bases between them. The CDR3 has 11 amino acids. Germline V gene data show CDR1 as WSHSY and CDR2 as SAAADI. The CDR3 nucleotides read TGCGCCAGCAGTGCGGCGTGGGAGCAGTACTTC. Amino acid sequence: CASSAAWEQYF.

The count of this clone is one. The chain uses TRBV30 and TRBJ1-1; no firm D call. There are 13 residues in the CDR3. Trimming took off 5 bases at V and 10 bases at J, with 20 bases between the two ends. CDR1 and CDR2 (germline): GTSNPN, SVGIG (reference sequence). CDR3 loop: CAWVSRALETAFF. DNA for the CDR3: TGTGCCTGGGTAAGCCGGGCCTTAGAGACAGCTTTCTTT.

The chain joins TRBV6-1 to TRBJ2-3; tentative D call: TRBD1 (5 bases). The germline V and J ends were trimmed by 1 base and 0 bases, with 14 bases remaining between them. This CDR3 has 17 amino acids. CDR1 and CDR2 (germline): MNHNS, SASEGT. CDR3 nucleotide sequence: TGTGCCAGCAGTGAAGTCCCTTTGGGGCGGAGCACAGATACGCAGTATTTT. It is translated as CASSEVPLGRSTDTQYF.

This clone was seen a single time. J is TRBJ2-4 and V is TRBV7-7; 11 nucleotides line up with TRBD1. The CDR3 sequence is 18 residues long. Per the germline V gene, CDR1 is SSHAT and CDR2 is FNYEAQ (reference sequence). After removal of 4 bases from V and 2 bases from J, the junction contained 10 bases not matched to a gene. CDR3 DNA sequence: TGTGCCAGCAGCTCGCCGGGACAGGGGGTGAGGACCAAAAACATTCAGTACTTC. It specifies CASSSPGQGVRTKNIQYF.

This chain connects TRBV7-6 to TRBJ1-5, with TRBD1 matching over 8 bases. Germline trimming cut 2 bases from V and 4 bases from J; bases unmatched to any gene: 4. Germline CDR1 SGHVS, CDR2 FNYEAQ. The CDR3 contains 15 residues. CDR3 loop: CASSLSDRGNQPQHF. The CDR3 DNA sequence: TGTGCCAGCAGCTTATCTGACAGGGGAAATCAGCCCCAGCATTTT.

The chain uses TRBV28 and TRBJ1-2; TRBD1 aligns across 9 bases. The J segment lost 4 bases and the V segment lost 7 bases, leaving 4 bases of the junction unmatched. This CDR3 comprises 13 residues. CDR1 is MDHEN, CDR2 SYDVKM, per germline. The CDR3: CASTGDRVYGYTF. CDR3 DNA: TGTGCCAGCACCGGGGACAGGGTCTATGGCTACACCTTC.

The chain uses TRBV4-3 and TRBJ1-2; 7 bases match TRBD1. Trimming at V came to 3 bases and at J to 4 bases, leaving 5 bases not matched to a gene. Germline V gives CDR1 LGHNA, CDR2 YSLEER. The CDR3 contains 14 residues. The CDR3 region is CASSHVPGGYGYTF. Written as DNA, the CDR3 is TGCGCCAGCAGCCACGTTCCAGGGGGCTATGGCTACACCTTC.

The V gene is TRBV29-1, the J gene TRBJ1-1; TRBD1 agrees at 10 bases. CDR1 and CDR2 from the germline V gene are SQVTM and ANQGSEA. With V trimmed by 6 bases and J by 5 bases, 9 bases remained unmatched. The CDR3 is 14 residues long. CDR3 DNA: TGCAGCGTAGACAGGGGGCGTCACCGGACTGAAGCTTTCTTT. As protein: CSVDRGRHRTEAFF.

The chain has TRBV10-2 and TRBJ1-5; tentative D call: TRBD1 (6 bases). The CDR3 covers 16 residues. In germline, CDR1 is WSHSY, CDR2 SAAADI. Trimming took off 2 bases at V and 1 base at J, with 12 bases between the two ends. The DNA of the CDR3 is TGCGCCAGCAGTGAGAGGGGGAGAGGGAGCAATCAGCCCCAGCATTTT. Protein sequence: CASSERGRGSNQPQHF.

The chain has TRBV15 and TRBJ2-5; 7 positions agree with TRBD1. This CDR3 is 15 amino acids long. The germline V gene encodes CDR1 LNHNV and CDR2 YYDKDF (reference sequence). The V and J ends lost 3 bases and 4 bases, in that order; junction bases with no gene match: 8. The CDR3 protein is CATSSLTGSGETQYF. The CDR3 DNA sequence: TGTGCCACCAGCAGCCTGACAGGGAGTGGAGAGACCCAGTACTTC. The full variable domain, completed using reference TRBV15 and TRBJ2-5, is DAMVIQNPRYQVTQFGKPVTLSCSQTLNHNVMYWYQQKSSQAPKLLFHYYDKDFNNEADTPDNFQSRRPNTSFCFLDIRSPGLGDTAMYLCATSSLTGSGETQYFGPGTRLLVL.

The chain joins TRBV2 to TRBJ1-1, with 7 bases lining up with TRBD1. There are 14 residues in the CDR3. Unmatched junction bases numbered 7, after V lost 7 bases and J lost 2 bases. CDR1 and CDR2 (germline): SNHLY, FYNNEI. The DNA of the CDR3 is TGTGCCAGCATGAGGGACAGTGTAAACACTGAAGCTTTCTTT. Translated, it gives CASMRDSVNTEAFF.

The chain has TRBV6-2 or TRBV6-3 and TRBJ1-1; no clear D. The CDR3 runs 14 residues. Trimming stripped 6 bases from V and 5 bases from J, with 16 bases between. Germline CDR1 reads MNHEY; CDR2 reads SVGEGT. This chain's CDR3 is CASSGRAGRTEAFF. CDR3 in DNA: TGTGCCAGCAGCGGTAGGGCGGGTAGGACTGAAGCTTTCTTT.

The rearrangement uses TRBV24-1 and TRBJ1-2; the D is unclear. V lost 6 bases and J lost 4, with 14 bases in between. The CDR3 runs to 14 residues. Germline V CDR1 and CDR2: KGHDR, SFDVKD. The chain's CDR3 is CATSPGSLGYGYTF. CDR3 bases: TGTGCCACCAGTCCGGGGAGCCTGGGCTATGGCTACACCTTC.

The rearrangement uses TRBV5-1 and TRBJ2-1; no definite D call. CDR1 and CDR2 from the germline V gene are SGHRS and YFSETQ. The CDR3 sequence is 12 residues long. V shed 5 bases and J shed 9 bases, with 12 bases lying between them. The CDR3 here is CASSANSVEQFF. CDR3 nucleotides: TGCGCCAGCAGTGCGAACTCCGTTGAGCAGTTCTTC. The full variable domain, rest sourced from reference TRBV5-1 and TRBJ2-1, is KAGVTQTPRYLIKTRGQQVTLSCSPISGHRSVSWYQQTPGQGLQFLFEYFSETQRNKGNFPGRFSGRQFSNSRSEMNVSTLELGDSALYLCASSANSVEQFFGPGTRLTVL.

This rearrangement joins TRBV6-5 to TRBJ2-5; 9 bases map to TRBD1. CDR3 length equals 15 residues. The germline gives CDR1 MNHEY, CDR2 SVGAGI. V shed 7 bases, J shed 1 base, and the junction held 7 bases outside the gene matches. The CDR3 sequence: CASKPGQGFQETQYF. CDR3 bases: TGTGCCAGCAAACCGGGACAGGGATTCCAAGAGACCCAGTACTTC.

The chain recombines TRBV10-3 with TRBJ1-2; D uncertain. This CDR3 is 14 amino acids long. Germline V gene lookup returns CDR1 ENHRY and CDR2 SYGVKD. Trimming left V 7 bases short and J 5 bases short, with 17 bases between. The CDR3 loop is CAITGQDVGYGYTF. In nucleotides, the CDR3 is TGTGCCATCACTGGGCAGGACGTCGGATATGGCTACACCTTC.

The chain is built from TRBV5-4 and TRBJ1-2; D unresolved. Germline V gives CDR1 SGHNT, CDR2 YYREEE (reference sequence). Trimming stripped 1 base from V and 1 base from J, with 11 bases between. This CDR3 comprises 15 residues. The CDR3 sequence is CASSLKDTGNYGYTF. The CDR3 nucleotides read TGTGCCAGCAGCTTGAAGGATACCGGTAACTATGGCTACACCTTC.

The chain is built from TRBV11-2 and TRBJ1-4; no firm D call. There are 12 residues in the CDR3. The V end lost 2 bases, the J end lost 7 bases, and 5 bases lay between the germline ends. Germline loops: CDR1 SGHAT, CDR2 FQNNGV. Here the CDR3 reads CASSLIPEKLFF. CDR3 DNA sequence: TGTGCCAGCAGCTTAATCCCTGAAAAACTGTTTTTT.

CDR3 nucleotide sequence: TGTGCCAGCAGCCAACCACTAGCGGACTACAATGAGCAGTTCTTC. Protein sequence: CASSQPLADYNEQFF. V usage is TRBV4-2 and J usage is TRBJ2-1; 8 nucleotides match TRBD2. The CDR3 spans 15 residues. V was clipped by 2 bases and J by 3 bases; unmatched bases: 3. Germline values: CDR1 LGHNA, CDR2 YNFKEQ.

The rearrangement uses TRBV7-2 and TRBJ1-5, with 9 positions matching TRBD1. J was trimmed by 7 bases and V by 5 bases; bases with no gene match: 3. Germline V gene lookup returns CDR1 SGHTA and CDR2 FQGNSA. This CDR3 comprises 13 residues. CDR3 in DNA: TGTGCCAGCAGCCGACAGGGGGGGCAGCCCCAGCATTTT. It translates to CASSRQGGQPQHF.

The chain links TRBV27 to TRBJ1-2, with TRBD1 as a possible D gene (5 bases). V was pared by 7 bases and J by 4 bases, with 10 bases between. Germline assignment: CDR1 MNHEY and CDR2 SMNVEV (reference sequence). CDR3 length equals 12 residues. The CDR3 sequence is CASTPQGYGYTF. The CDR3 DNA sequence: TGTGCCAGCACCCCTCAGGGCTATGGCTACACCTTC.

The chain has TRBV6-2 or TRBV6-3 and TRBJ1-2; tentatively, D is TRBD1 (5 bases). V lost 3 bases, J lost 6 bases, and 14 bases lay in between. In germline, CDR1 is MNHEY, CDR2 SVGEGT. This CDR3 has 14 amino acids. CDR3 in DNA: TGTGCCAGCAGTTATCGGCGGACAAGCGATGGCTACACCTTC. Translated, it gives CASSYRRTSDGYTF.